One sample yielded the 18 T cell receptor beta chains listed below, sequenced in a study of cytomegalovirus exposure and HLA in healthy donors. The primer mix had 60 Vbeta and 13 Jbeta primers. TCRdb's copy holds only in-frame clones and misses some; the assay was immunoSEQ multiplex PCR. The sample holds about 94,000 clones, around 69% seen once. Sequencing used PBMCs. These receptors came from a man under 40 in good health and CMV-seronegative.

This chain connects TRBV14 to TRBJ2-4, with D possibly being TRBD2 (6 bases). The CDR3 is 15 residues long. Germline V lookup: CDR1 SGHDN, CDR2 FVKESK. Trimming shortened V by 4 bases and J by 1 base, and 11 bases separated the two germline ends. The CDR3 loop reads CASSRGRFAKNIQYF. CDR3 coding DNA: TGTGCCAGCAGCCGGGGGAGGTTCGCCAAAAACATTCAGTACTTC.

The chain uses TRBV6-6 and TRBJ1-2; 10 bases fit TRBD1. Germline V lookup: CDR1 MNHNY, CDR2 SVGAGI (reference sequence). The J segment lost 7 bases and the V segment lost 6 bases, leaving 11 bases of the junction unmatched. The CDR3 is 15 amino acids. The CDR3, as DNA: TGTGCCAGCAGACCGACAGGGGGCGCTAAAGGTGGCTACACCTTC. This sequence encodes CASRPTGGAKGGYTF.

The chain links TRBV6-5 to TRBJ2-1; D gene unclear. This CDR3 has 11 amino acids. Looked up from germline, CDR1 is MNHEY and CDR2 is SVGAGI. V dropped 6 bases and J dropped 4 bases, with 4 bases sitting between them. As DNA, the CDR3 is TGTGCCAGCAGACGGTACAATGAGCAGTTCTTC. Residues: CASRRYNEQFF.

This clone is a singleton in its sample. The chain employs TRBV5-1 and TRBJ2-3; possibly TRBD1 for D (7 bases). The germline CDR1 and CDR2 sequences are SGHRS and YFSETQ. V was cut by 0 bases and J by 3 bases, with 14 bases left in between. The CDR3 is made up of 16 amino acids. The chain's CDR3 is CASSLEAGGWTDTQYF. CDR3 nucleotides: TGCGCCAGCAGCTTGGAGGCAGGGGGGTGGACAGATACGCAGTATTTT.

This clone has more than one count but fewer than ten. The J gene is TRBJ2-7, the V gene TRBV5-1; tentative D call: TRBD2 (5 bases). Between the trimmed V and J ends, which lost 7 bases and 1 base, there was a span of 12 bases. This CDR3 region has 13 residues. The germline CDR1 and CDR2 sequences are SGHRS and YFSETQ. In DNA, the CDR3 is TGCGCCAGCTCCTTCCGCGGGTCCTACGAGCAGTACTTC. Protein sequence: CASSFRGSYEQYF.

The chain recombines TRBV7-2 with TRBJ2-1; 8 positions match TRBD2. J was trimmed by 8 bases and V by 1 base; bases with no gene match: 7. This CDR3 has 15 residues. Germline CDR1 and CDR2: SGHTA and FQGNSA. CDR3: CASSLVRGGNYEQFF. The CDR3 bases are TGTGCCAGCAGCTTAGTCCGGGGGGGCAACTATGAGCAGTTCTTC.

This clone was seen a single time. This chain connects TRBV15 to TRBJ2-7; 13 nucleotides align to TRBD2. Germline lookup yields CDR1 LNHNV and CDR2 YYDKDF (reference sequence). The CDR3 sequence is 17 residues long. Unmatched junction bases numbered 6, after V lost 1 base and J lost 3 bases. The CDR3 DNA reads as TGTGCCACCAGCAGAGCTCAGGGACTAGCGGGGATCTACGAGCAGTACTTC. This encodes CATSRAQGLAGIYEQYF.

This clone came up a few times. This specimen includes other DNA sequences encoding the same CDR3. The J gene is TRBJ2-2, the V gene TRBV7-9; the match to TRBD2 covers 7 bases. V gave up 3 bases and J gave up 0 bases; unmatched junction bases: 4. Germline values: CDR1 SEHNR, CDR2 FQNEAQ (reference sequence). The CDR3 has 16 amino acids. The CDR3 loop reads CASSLRSGANTGELFF. CDR3 DNA sequence: TGTGCCAGCAGCTTGAGAAGCGGGGCGAACACCGGGGAGCTGTTTTTT.

The gene calls are TRBV11-2 and TRBJ1-1, with D hard to call. Germline V gene sequence: CDR1 SGHAT, CDR2 FQNNGV. The V end lost 0 bases, the J end lost 5 bases, and 10 bases lay between the germline ends. This CDR3 comprises 14 residues. The CDR3 DNA is TGTGCCAGCAGCTTAGATCGTTCGGGAACTGAAGCTTTCTTT. Its protein is CASSLDRSGTEAFF.

This rearrangement joins TRBV19 to TRBJ2-7; D is undetermined. CDR3 length: 13 amino acids. The germline CDR1 and CDR2 sequences are LNHDA and SQIVND (reference sequence). V dropped 1 base and J dropped 2 bases, with 6 bases sitting between them. CDR3 residues: CASSIGPAYEQYF. The CDR3 nucleotides are TGTGCCAGTAGTATAGGTCCCGCCTACGAGCAGTACTTC.

This chain uses TRBV9 with TRBJ1-5, with 8 nucleotides matching TRBD1. Germline CDR1 SGDLS, CDR2 YYNGEE. This CDR3 region has 15 residues. Trimming cost V 2 bases and J 5 bases; bases outside gene matches: 6. Here the CDR3 reads CASSVGQGVDQPQHF. The CDR3 nucleotides are TGTGCCAGCAGCGTCGGACAGGGTGTCGATCAGCCCCAGCATTTT.

The chain joins TRBV7-3 to TRBJ1-2; 9 positions agree with TRBD1. Per germline, CDR1 SGHTA and CDR2 FQGTGA. After removal of 5 bases from V and 6 bases from J, the junction contained 10 bases not matched to a gene. The CDR3 sequence is 15 residues long. The CDR3: CASSLTPGTGNGYTF. In nucleotides, the CDR3 is TGTGCCAGCAGCCTCACTCCCGGGACAGGGAATGGCTACACCTTC.

The count of this clone is one. J is TRBJ2-1 and V is TRBV9, with D possibly TRBD1 on 6 matching bases. CDR3 length: 14 amino acids. The V end was cut by 7 bases, the J end by 0 bases, with 11 bases between. Germline lookup yields CDR1 SGDLS and CDR2 YYNGEE. Here the CDR3 reads CASGRGNSYNEQFF. CDR3 bases: TGTGCCAGCGGTAGGGGGAACTCCTACAATGAGCAGTTCTTC.

J is TRBJ2-7 and V is TRBV11-2; 11 bases are shared with TRBD2. The CDR3 runs 16 residues. Trimming at V came to 4 bases and at J to 2 bases, leaving 7 bases not matched to a gene. The germline gives CDR1 SGHAT, CDR2 FQNNGV. CDR3 region: CASSWVTSGGTYEQYF. Here the CDR3 DNA reads TGTGCCAGCAGCTGGGTAACTAGCGGGGGCACCTACGAGCAGTACTTC.

The chain combines TRBV30 with TRBJ2-5; D gene uncertain. CDR3 length: 14 residues. Trimming took 0 bases from V and 4 from J, leaving 12 bases between them. Germline V gene sequence: CDR1 GTSNPN, CDR2 SVGIG (reference sequence). The CDR3 region is CAWSVLRFGETQYF. DNA of the CDR3: TGTGCCTGGAGTGTACTGCGATTTGGAGAGACCCAGTACTTC.

The chain has TRBV14 and TRBJ2-3, with 8 bases matching TRBD1. The CDR3 covers 17 residues. The germline V gene encodes CDR1 SGHDN and CDR2 FVKESK. Trimming at V came to 2 bases and at J to 1 base, leaving 8 bases not matched to a gene. The CDR3: CASSQMYRGSGTDTQYF. CDR3 nucleotides: TGTGCCAGCAGCCAAATGTACAGGGGGTCGGGCACAGATACGCAGTATTTT.

This sequence joins TRBV6-4 and TRBJ2-1; 11 bases align to TRBD2. The CDR3 spans 17 residues. CDR1 is MRHNA, CDR2 SNTAGT, per germline. V lost 6 bases and J lost 6; bases outside the gene matches: 13. The CDR3 DNA sequence: TGTGCCAGCAGCCGCACCCTACTAGCGGGAGAAGGCAATGAGCAGTTCTTC. Protein sequence: CASSRTLLAGEGNEQFF.

The V call is TRBV27, the J call TRBJ2-7, with 8 bases fitting TRBD1. This CDR3 spans 16 amino acids. Germline V gene data show CDR1 as MNHEY and CDR2 as SMNVEV (reference sequence). Unmatched junction bases numbered 7, after V lost 0 bases and J lost 3 bases. The CDR3: CASSLSKTGAGYEQYF. CDR3 sequence (DNA): TGTGCCAGCAGTTTATCGAAGACAGGGGCTGGCTACGAGCAGTACTTC.